In its sample, the clone carrying this T cell receptor (beta chain) was seen a few times. What it recognizes is unknown. The data stem from a study of cytomegalovirus exposure and HLA in healthy donors. Study-wide points: Further analysis, carried out later, found HLA-associated TCR beta chains more clonally expanded than equally common other chains.

CDR1 GTSNPN and CDR2 SVGIG come from the germline V gene (reference sequence). This CDR3 comprises 10 residues. The PCR used 60 Vbeta and 13 Jbeta primers. Libraries were prepared by immunoSEQ multiplex PCR; TCRdb keeps only in-frame clonotypes and omits some of them. In the table there are 120,000 or so clones, approximately 65% of which are singletons. The rearrangement links TRBV30 to TRBJ2-3; D perhaps matches TRBD2 (5 bases). The TCR comes from a man between 18 and 29 years old in good health and CMV-seronegative. The sequenced sample consisted of PBMCs. The CDR3 DNA reads as TGTGCGGGAGAAACAGATACGCAGTATTTT. Protein product: CAGETDTQYF. The variable domain in full, with the rest retrieved from reference TRBV30 and TRBJ2-3, is SQTIHQWPATLVQPVGSPLSLECTVEGTSNPNLYWYRQAAGRGLQLLFYSVGIGQISSEVPQNLSASRPQDRQFILSSKKLLLSDSGFYLCAGETDTQYFGPGTRLTVL.